This T cell receptor (beta chain) was profiled in a study of T-cell reconstitution after alpha-beta-depleted transplantation in children. Unique molecular identifiers were built into the TCRbeta library. TCRdb re-called the PCR reads through MiXCR, storing one row per CDR3 protein. The data contain 250,000 to 350,000 distinct CDR3 sequences, 9.5% to 10% of them singletons. CDR1 is WSHSY and CDR2 is SAAADI in the germline V gene. This CDR3 spans 14 amino acids. V gave up 6 bases and J gave up 4 bases, with 16 bases separating them. There are a few counts of this clonotype. The chain joins TRBV10-2 to TRBJ2-7; D remains unclear. This sequence was found in a human donor who donated a stem cell graft to a child with SCID. The sample here was PBMCs from the stem cell graft donor, taken from the stem cell graft. The CDR3 sequence is CASSITRTAYEQYF. In DNA form, the CDR3 reads TGCGCCAGCAGCATAACGAGGACGGCATACGAGCAGTACTTC.